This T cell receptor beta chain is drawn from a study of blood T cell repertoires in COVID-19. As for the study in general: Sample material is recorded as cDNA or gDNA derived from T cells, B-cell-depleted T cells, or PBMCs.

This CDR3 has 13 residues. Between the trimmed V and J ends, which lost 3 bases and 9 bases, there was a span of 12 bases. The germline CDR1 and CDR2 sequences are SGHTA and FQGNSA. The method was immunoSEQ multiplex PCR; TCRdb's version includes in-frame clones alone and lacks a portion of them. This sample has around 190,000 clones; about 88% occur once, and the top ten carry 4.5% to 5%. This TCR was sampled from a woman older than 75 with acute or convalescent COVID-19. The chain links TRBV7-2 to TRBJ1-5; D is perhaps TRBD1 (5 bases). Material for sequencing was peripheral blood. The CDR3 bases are TGTGCCAGCAGCTTCCGTAACGACAGGCCCCAGCATTTT. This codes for CASSFRNDRPQHF.